There are a few counts of the clone carrying this T cell receptor (beta chain). The CDR3 extends over 16 amino acids. V was shortened by 5 bases and J by 4 bases, with 20 bases between the two germline ends. Germline lookup yields CDR1 SGHVS and CDR2 FQNEAQ. The entry originates in a study of blood T cell repertoires in COVID-19. Background on the study: Acute-phase and convalescent COVID-19 samples originated in the United States, Italy and Spain. The cDNA or gDNA used as material had been derived from T cells, B-cell-depleted T cells, or PBMCs.

Clones were sequenced by immunoSEQ multiplex PCR, and TCRdb holds only the in-frame ones, with some missing. The sample contains 400,000 to 550,000 clones, 80% to 90% of which appear only once. The sequence derives from a woman aged 25 to 39 with acute or convalescent COVID-19. What was sequenced was peripheral blood. The chain has TRBV7-8 and TRBJ2-5, with D possibly TRBD1 on 5 matching bases. CDR3 residues: CASSPAPGSARETQYF. DNA for the CDR3: TGTGCCAGCAGCCCCGCGCCAGGGTCGGCCCGAGAGACCCAGTACTTC.